The 4 T cell receptor beta chains below come from one sample, sequenced in a study of cytomegalovirus exposure and HLA in healthy donors. PCR was performed using 60 Vbeta and 13 Jbeta primers. Here immunoSEQ multiplex PCR was the method, and the copy in TCRdb shows in-frame clones only, minus some. The data hold 120,000 to 150,000 clones, with 82% observed a single time. Sequencing input: PBMCs. These receptors were obtained from a man aged 25 to 45 in good health and CMV-seropositive.

Comments on this clone: Other DNA sequences in the sample encode the same CDR3. The J gene is TRBJ1-1, the V gene TRBV7-2; tentative D call: TRBD1 (5 bases). Germline CDR1 and CDR2: SGHTA and FQGNSA. The CDR3 spans 15 residues. The germline V and J ends were trimmed by 1 base and 0 bases, with 9 bases remaining between them. The CDR3 DNA sequence: TGTGCCAGCAGCTTAGTCGGGGGGGTGAACACTGAAGCTTTCTTT. Translating gives CASSLVGGVNTEAFF.

V gene TRBV9 combines with J gene TRBJ1-2; D is possibly TRBD1 (5 bases). CDR3 length equals 17 residues. The germline gives CDR1 SGDLS, CDR2 YYNGEE. Trimming cost V 3 bases and J 4 bases, with 22 bases left between them. The CDR3 reads CASSASTGLNFIYGYTF. DNA for the CDR3: TGTGCCAGCAGCGCCAGCACGGGACTTAATTTCATCTATGGCTACACCTTC. The full variable domain, completed using reference TRBV9 and TRBJ1-2, is DSGVTQTPKHLITATGQRVTLRCSPRSGDLSVYWYQQSLDQGLQFLIQYYNGEERAKGNILERFSAQQFPDLHSELNLSSLELGDSALYFCASSASTGLNFIYGYTFGSGTRLTVV.

Comment on this clone: This CDR3 is also generated by other DNA sequences in the sample. The chain joins TRBV19 to TRBJ2-1; 7 bases are a match to TRBD2. The germline CDR1 and CDR2 sequences are LNHDA and SQIVND (reference sequence). V trimming: 5 bases; J trimming: 4 bases; junction bases outside the gene matches: 2. The CDR3 totals 13 residues. This CDR3 reads CASSGGGYNEQFF. CDR3 DNA: TGTGCCAGTAGTGGGGGGGGGTACAATGAGCAGTTCTTC.

This chain joins TRBV7-2 and TRBJ2-2; TRBD1 agrees at 9 bases. V trimming: 5 bases; J trimming: 4 bases; junction bases outside the gene matches: 8. The CDR3 runs 16 residues. CDR1 is SGHTA, CDR2 FQGNSA, per germline. The CDR3 loop reads CASSPGTGSFTGELFF. CDR3 nucleotides: TGTGCCAGCAGCCCGGGGACAGGGTCGTTCACCGGGGAGCTGTTTTTT.